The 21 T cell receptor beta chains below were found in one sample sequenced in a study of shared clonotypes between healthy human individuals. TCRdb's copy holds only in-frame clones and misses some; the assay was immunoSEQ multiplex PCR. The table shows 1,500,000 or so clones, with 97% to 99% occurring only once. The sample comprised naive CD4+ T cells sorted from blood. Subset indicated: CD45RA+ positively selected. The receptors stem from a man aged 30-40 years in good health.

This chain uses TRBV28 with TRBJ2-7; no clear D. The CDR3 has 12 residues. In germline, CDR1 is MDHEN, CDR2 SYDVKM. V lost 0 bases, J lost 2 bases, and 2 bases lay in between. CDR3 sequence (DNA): TGTGCCAGCAGTTTATGGACCTACGAGCAGTACTTC. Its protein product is CASSLWTYEQYF.

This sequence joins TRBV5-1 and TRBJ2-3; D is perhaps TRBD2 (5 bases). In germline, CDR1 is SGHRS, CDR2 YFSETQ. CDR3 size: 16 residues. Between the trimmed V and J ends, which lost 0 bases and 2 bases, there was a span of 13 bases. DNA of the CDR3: TGCGCCAGCAGCTTGGCCGCTAGCTCAGACACAGATACGCAGTATTTT. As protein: CASSLAASSDTDTQYF.

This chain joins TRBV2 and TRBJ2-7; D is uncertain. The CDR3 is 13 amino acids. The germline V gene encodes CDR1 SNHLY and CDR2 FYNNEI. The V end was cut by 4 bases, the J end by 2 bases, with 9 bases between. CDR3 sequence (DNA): TGTGCCAGCAGTGCAGAGATAGCCTACGAGCAGTACTTC. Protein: CASSAEIAYEQYF.

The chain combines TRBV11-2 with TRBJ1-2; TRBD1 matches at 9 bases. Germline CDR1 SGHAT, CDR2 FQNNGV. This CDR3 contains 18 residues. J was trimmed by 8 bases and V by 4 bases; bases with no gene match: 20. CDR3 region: CASSSFRIRTGVHRGYTF. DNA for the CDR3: TGTGCCAGCAGCTCGTTTCGAATTAGGACAGGGGTGCATAGGGGCTACACCTTC.

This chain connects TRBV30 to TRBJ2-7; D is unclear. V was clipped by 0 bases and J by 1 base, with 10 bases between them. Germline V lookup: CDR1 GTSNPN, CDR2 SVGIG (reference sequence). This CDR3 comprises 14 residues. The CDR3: CAWSVRSFSYEQYF. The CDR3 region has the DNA TGTGCCTGGAGTGTAAGATCCTTTTCCTACGAGCAGTACTTC.

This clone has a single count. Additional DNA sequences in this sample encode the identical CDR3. CDR3 coding DNA: TGTGCCACCAGCAGAGGGGGGACCTCCTACGAGCAGTACTTC. Translated: CATSRGGTSYEQYF. V usage is TRBV15 and J usage is TRBJ2-7; D is tentatively TRBD1 or TRBD2 (5 bases each). Trimming removed 1 base from V and 0 bases from J, with 7 bases in between. In germline, CDR1 is LNHNV, CDR2 YYDKDF (reference sequence). This CDR3 region has 14 residues.

CDR3 nucleotides: TGTGCCAGCAGCTTAGCCTTAGCGGGAGTATTCTACGAGCAGTACTTC. It specifies CASSLALAGVFYEQYF. The chain couples TRBV7-2 to TRBJ2-7; 9 bases align to TRBD2. Germline CDR1 SGHTA, CDR2 FQGNSA. J lost 3 bases, V lost 0 bases, and 6 bases had no gene match. This CDR3 is 16 amino acids long. Variable domain in full (rest from reference TRBV7-2 and TRBJ2-7): GAGVSQSPSNKVTEKGKDVELRCDPISGHTALYWYRQSLGQGLEFLIYFQGNSAPDKSGLPSDRFSAERTGGSVSTLTIQRTQQEDSAVYLCASSLALAGVFYEQYFGPGTRLTVT.

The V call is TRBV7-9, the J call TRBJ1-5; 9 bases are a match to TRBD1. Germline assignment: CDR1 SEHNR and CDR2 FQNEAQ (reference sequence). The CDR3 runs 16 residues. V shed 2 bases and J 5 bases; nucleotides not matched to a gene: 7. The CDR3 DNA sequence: TGTGCCAGCAGCTTATGGGACAGGGAGCAAGATCAGCCCCAGCATTTT. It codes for CASSLWDREQDQPQHF. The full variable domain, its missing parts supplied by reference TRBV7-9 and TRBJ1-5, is DTGVSQNPRHKITKRGQNVTFRCDPISEHNRLYWYRQTLGQGPEFLTYFQNEAQLEKSRLLSDRFSAERPKGSFSTLEIQRTEQGDSAMYLCASSLWDREQDQPQHFGDGTRLSIL.

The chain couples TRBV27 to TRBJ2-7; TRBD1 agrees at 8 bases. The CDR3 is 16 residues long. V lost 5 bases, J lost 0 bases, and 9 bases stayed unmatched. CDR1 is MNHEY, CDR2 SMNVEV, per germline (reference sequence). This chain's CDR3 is CASSPTGQGYSYEQYF. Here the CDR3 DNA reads TGTGCCAGCAGTCCGACAGGACAGGGATACTCCTACGAGCAGTACTTC.

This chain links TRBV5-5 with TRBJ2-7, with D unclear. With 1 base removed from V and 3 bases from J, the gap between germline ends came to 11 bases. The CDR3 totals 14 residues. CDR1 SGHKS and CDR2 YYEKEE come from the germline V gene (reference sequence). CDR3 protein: CASSLPARNYEQYF. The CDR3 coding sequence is TGTGCCAGCAGCTTGCCAGCGAGGAACTACGAGCAGTACTTC.

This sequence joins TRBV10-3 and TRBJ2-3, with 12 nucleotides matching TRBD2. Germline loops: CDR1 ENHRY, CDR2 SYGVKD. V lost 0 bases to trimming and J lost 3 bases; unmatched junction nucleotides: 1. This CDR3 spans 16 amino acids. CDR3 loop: CAISESTSGRTDTQYF. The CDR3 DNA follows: TGTGCCATCAGTGAGTCTACTAGCGGGAGGACAGATACGCAGTATTTT.

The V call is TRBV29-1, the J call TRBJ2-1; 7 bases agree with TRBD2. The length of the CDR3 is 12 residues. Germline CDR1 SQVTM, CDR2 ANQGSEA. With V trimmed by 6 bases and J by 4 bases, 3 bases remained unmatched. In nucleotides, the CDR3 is TGCAGCGTGTGGGGACTATACAATGAGCAGTTCTTC. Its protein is CSVWGLYNEQFF.

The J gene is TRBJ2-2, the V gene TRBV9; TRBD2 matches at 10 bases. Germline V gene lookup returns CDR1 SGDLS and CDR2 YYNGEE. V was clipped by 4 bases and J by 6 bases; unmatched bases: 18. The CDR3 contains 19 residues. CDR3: CASSPTGASGSGTPGELFF. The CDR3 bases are TGTGCCAGCAGCCCCACGGGGGCTAGCGGGAGTGGGACGCCCGGGGAGCTGTTTTTT. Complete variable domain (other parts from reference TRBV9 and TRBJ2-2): DSGVTQTPKHLITATGQRVTLRCSPRSGDLSVYWYQQSLDQGLQFLIQYYNGEERAKGNILERFSAQQFPDLHSELNLSSLELGDSALYFCASSPTGASGSGTPGELFFGEGSRLTVL.

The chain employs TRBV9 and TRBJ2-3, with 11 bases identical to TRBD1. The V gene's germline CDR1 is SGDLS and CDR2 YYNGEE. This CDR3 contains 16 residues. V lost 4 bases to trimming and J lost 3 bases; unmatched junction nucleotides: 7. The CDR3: CASSTGQGVGTDTQYF. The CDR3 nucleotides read TGTGCCAGCAGCACGGGACAGGGGGTAGGAACAGATACGCAGTATTTT.

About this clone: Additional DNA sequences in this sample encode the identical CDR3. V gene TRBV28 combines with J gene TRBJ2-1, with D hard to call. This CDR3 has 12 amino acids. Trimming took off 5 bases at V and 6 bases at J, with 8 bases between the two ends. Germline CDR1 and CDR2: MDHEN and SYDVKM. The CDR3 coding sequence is TGTGCCAGCAGTCCTTACTCCAATGAGCAGTTCTTC. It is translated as CASSPYSNEQFF.

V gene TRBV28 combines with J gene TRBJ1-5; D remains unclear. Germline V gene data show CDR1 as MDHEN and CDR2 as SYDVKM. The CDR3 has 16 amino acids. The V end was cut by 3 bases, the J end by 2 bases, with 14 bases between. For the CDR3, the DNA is TGTGCCAGCAGTTTTATCCGGGTAACCCGCAATCAGCCCCAGCATTTT. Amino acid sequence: CASSFIRVTRNQPQHF.

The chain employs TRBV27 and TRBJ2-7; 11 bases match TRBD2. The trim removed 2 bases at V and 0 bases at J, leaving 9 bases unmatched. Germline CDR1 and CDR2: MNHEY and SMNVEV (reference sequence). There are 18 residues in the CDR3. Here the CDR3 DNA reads TGTGCCAGCAGTTTAACACCCCTAGCGGGAGGATTCTCCTACGAGCAGTACTTC. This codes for CASSLTPLAGGFSYEQYF.

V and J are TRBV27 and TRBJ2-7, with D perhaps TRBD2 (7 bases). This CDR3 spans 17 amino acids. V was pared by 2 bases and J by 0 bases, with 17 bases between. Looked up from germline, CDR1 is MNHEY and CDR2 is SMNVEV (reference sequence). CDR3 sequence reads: CASSLIPAGANSYEQYF. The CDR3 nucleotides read TGTGCCAGCAGTTTAATACCCGCGGGGGCGAACTCCTACGAGCAGTACTTC.

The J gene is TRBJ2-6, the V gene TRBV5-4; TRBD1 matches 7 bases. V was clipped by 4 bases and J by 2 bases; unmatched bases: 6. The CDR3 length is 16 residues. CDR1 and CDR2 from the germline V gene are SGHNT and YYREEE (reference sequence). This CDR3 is CASSPGQAAGANVLTF. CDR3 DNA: TGTGCCAGCAGCCCCGGACAGGCGGCTGGGGCCAACGTCCTGACTTTC.

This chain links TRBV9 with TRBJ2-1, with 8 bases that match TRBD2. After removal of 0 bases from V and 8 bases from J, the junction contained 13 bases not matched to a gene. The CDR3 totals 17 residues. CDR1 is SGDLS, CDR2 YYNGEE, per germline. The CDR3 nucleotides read TGTGCCAGCAGCGTAGATGGGAGACTGGCGGGAGGCGATGAGCAGTTCTTC. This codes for CASSVDGRLAGGDEQFF.

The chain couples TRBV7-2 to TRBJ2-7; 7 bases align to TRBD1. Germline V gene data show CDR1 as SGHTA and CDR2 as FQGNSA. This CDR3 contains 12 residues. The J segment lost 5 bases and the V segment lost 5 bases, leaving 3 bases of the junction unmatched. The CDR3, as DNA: TGTGCCAGCAGCGCACAGGGGAACGAGCAGTACTTC. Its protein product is CASSAQGNEQYF.